These 2 T cell receptor beta chains originate from one sample sequenced in a study of CD4 and CD8 cells across lung adenocarcinoma regions. Via MiXCR, TCRdb re-called the PCR reads, giving one row per CDR3 protein. Here the sample spans some 25,000 distinct CDR3 sequences, approximately 53% being singletons. Sample: CD8+ T cells from the center of a lung tumor. The receptors shown here come from a male donor with lung adenocarcinoma. The CD4 and CD8 labels of this study may be unreliable.

This clonotype came up many times. The DNA of the CDR3 is TGTGCCAGCAGTACCGGGACTAGCGTTTCGAATGAGCAGTTCTTC. Residues: CASSTGTSVSNEQFF. The chain carries TRBV27 and TRBJ2-1; TRBD2 matches at 10 bases. J lost 7 bases, V lost 5 bases, and 8 bases had no gene match. This CDR3 is built from 15 residues. In germline, CDR1 is MNHEY, CDR2 SMNVEV (reference sequence).

The sample holds many counts of this clonotype. This chain's CDR3 is CASSPHPRLADHNEQFF. CDR3 bases: TGTGCCAGCAGCCCCCATCCCCGACTAGCGGATCACAATGAGCAGTTCTTC. This chain joins TRBV7-3 and TRBJ2-1; 9 bases are a match to TRBD2. Germline CDR1 is SGHTA and CDR2 is FQGTGA. The CDR3 consists of 17 residues. V gave up 5 bases and J gave up 5 bases; unmatched junction bases: 13.